There are a few counts of the clone carrying this T cell receptor (beta chain). Its antigen remains unknown. The data were obtained in a study of cytomegalovirus exposure and HLA in healthy donors. General study points: For TCR beta chains, V- and J-gene trimming was later linked to a missense DCLRE1C variant.

Germline-derived CDR1 and CDR2 are LNHDA and SQIVND (reference sequence). This CDR3 region has 18 residues. The trim removed 6 bases at V and 0 bases at J, leaving 15 bases unmatched. PCR primers comprised 60 Vbeta and 13 Jbeta primers. This table comes from immunoSEQ multiplex PCR, and its TCRdb copy is limited to in-frame clones, with some not included. The profile shows 150,000 to 200,000 clones, 70% of them singletons. Sequenced input: PBMCs. This sequence originates from a young man in good health and CMV-seropositive. The chain has TRBV19 and TRBJ2-3; 7 bases agree with TRBD2. The CDR3 loop is CASSHRGGLITSTDTQYF. As DNA, the CDR3 is TGTGCCAGTAGCCACCGCGGGGGTCTAATCACTAGCACAGATACGCAGTATTTT.